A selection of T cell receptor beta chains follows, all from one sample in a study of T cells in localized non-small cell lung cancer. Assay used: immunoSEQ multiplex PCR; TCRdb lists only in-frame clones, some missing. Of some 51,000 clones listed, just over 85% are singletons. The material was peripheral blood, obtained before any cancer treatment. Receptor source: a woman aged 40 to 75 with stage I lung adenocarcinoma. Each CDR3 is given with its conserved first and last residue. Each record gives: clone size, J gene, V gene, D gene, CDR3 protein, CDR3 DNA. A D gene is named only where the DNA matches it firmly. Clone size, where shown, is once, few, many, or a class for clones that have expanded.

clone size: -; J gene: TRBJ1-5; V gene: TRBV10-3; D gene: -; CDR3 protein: CAISESQVGARSNQPQHF; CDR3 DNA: TGTGCCATCAGTGAGTCCCAGGTGGGGGCCAGAAGCAATCAGCCCCAGCATTTT
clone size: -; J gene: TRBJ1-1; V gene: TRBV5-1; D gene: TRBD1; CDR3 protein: CASSTSGLGTGSSVEAFF; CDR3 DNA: TGCGCCAGCAGCACCTCCGGGCTCGGGACAGGGTCCAGTGTTGAAGCTTTCTTT
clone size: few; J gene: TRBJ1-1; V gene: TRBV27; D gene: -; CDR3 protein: CASSLSPGGTEAFF; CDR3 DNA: TGTGCCAGCAGTTTATCTCCCGGTGGCACTGAAGCTTTCTTT
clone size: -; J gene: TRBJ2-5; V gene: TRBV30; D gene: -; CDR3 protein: CAWSVGGLQTQYF; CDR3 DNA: TGTGCCTGGAGTGTGGGGGGCTTACAGACCCAGTACTTC
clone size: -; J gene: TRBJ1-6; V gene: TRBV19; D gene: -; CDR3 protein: CASSIRERRNSPLHF; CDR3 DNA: TGTGCCAGTAGTATCCGGGAGAGAAGGAATTCACCCCTCCACTTT
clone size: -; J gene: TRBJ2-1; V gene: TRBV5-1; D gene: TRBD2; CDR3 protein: CASSAAGRGISDEQFF; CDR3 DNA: TGCGCCAGCAGCGCCGCAGGGCGGGGGATAAGCGATGAGCAGTTCTTC
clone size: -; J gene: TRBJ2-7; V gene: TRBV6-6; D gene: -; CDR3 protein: CASSSSSYEQYF; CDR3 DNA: TGTGCCAGCAGTTCGTCTTCCTACGAGCAGTACTTC
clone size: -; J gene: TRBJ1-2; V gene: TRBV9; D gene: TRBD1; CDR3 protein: CASSVFDRVSNYGYTF; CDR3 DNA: TGTGCCAGCAGCGTCTTTGACAGGGTCTCTAACTATGGCTACACCTTC
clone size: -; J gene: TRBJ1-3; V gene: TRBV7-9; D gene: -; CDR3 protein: CASSSGLISGNTIYF; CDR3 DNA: TGTGCCAGCAGCTCCGGACTGATCTCTGGAAACACCATATATTTT
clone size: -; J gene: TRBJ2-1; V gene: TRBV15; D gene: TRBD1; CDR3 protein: CATLRDRAGNEQFF; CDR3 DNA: TGTGCCACTCTTAGGGACAGGGCTGGCAATGAGCAGTTCTTC
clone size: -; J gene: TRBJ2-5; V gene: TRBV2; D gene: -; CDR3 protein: CASSGGVPQETQYF; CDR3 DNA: TGTGCCAGCAGTGGAGGGGTCCCTCAAGAGACCCAGTACTTC
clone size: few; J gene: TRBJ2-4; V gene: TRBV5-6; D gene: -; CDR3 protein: CASSPRQIAKNIQYF; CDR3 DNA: TGTGCCAGCAGCCCCCGACAAATAGCCAAAAACATTCAGTACTTC
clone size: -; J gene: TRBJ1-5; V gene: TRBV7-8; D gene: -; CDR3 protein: CASSPRGISNQPQHF; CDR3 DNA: TGTGCCAGCAGCCCCAGGGGTATCAGCAATCAGCCCCAGCATTTT
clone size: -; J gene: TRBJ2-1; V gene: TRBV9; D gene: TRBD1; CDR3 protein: CASSPTGVVNEQFF; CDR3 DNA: TGTGCCAGCAGCCCGACAGGGGTTGTGAATGAGCAGTTCTTC
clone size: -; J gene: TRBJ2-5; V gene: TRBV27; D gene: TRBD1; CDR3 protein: CASRAGGQETQYF; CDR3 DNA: TGTGCCAGCAGGGCAGGGGGACAAGAGACCCAGTACTTC
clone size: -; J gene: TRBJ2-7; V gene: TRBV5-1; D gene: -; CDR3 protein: CASSLIDLAYEQYF; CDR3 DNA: TGCGCCAGCAGCTTGATAGACTTAGCCTACGAGCAGTACTTC
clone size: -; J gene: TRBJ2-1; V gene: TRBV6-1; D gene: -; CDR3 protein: CASSESRVSQFF; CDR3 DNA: TGTGCCAGCAGTGAATCCCGGGTATCCCAGTTCTTC
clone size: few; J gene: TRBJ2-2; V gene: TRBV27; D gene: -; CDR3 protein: CASSFLGQGNTGELFF; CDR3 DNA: TGTGCCAGCAGTTTTCTCGGGCAGGGGAACACCGGGGAGCTGTTTTTT
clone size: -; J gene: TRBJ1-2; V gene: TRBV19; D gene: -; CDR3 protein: CASHSMGPLLTF; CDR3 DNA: TGTGCCAGCCACTCGATGGGACCCTTACTGACCTTC
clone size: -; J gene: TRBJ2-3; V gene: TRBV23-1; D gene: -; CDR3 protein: CASSQWGRGRSTDTQYF; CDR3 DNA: TGCGCCAGCAGTCAATGGGGGCGGGGGCGAAGCACAGATACGCAGTATTTT
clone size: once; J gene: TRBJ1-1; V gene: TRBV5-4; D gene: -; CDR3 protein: CASSLEGWGSSEAFF; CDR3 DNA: TGTGCCAGCAGCTTGGAAGGCTGGGGTAGCTCTGAAGCTTTCTTT
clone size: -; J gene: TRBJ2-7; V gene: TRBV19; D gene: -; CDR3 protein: CASSSRDSSREQYF; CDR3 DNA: TGTGCCAGTAGTAGTAGAGACTCCTCTCGCGAGCAGTACTTC
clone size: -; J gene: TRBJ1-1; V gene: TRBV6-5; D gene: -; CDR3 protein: CASSPVGQMNTEAFF; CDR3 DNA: TGTGCCAGCAGCCCCGTCGGACAGATGAACACTGAAGCTTTCTTT
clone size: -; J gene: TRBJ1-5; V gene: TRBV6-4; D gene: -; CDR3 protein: CASSEEFGNQPQHF; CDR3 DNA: TGTGCCAGCAGTGAAGAATTCGGCAATCAGCCCCAGCATTTT
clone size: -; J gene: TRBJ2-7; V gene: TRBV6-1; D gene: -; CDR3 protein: CASSDEVGSYEQYF; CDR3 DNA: TGTGCCAGCAGTGACGAAGTGGGGTCCTACGAGCAGTACTTC
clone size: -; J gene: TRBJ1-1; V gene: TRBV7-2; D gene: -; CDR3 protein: CASSLTGGTEAFF; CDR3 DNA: TGTGCCAGCAGCTTAACTGGAGGCACTGAAGCTTTCTTT
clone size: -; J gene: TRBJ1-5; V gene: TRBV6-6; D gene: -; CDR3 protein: CASSFRAGGNQPQHF; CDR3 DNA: TGTGCCAGCAGTTTCAGGGCCGGGGGCAATCAGCCCCAGCATTTT
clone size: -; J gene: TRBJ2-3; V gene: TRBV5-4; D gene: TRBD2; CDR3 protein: CASRRAGEGTDTQYF; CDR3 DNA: TGTGCCAGCAGGCGAGCGGGGGAAGGCACAGATACGCAGTATTTT
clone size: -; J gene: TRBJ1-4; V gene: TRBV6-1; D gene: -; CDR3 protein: CASSAPGGIPNEKLFF; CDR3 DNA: TGTGCCAGCAGTGCCCCAGGAGGTATACCGAATGAAAAACTGTTTTTT
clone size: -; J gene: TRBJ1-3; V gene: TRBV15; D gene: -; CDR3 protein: CATSARSPGNTIYF; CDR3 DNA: TGTGCCACCAGCGCACGATCCCCCGGAAACACCATATATTTT
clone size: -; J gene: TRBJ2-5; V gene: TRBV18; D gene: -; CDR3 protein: CASSLKETQYF; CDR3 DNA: TGTGCCAGCTCACTAAAAGAGACCCAGTACTTC
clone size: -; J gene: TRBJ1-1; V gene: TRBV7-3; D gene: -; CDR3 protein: CASSLGATNTEAFF; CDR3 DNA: TGTGCCAGCAGCTTAGGGGCCACGAACACTGAAGCTTTCTTT
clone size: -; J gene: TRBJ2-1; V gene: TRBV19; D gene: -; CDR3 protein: CASSIGGRDTRSEQFF; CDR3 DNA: TGTGCCAGTAGTATAGGGGGGAGGGACACCCGAAGTGAGCAGTTCTTC
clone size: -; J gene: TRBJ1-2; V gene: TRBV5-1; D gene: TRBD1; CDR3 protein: CASSPTGDGYTF; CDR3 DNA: TGCGCCAGCAGCCCGACAGGGGATGGCTACACCTTC